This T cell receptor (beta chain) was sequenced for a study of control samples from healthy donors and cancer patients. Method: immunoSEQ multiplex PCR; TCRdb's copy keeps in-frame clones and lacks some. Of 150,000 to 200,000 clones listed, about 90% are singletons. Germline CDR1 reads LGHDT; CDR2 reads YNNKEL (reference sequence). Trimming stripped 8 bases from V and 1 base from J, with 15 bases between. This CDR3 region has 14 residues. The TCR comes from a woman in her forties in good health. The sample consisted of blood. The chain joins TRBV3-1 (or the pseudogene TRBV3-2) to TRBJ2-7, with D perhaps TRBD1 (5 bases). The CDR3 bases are TGTGCCAGCGGGCAGGGTCTTTGGTCCTACGAGCAGTACTTC. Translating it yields CASGQGLWSYEQYF.